Listed below are T cell receptor beta chains from one sample, sequenced in a study of blood T cells in healthy people across ages. MiXCR, applied by TCRdb to the 5' RACE reads, yields one record per CDR3 protein. The sample contains 650,000 to 800,000 distinct CDR3 sequences, roughly half of which appear only once. Material for sequencing was blood. The receptor source for this set is a woman of 80 years or more in good health. Both conserved end residues are part of each CDR3. The order of the fields is V gene, J gene, CDR3 protein.

TRBV20-1	TRBJ2-1	CSAEGSSWNEQFF
TRBV12-3/TRBV12-4	TRBJ2-2	CASSVRETGELFF
TRBV7-2	TRBJ2-5	CASSPPYRETQYF
TRBV13	TRBJ1-1	CASSLGQRSTEAFF
TRBV2	.	CASSDRAYEQYF
TRBV24-1	TRBJ1-5	CATSTRQGNQPQHF
TRBV20-1	TRBJ2-2	CSASRDEAAGELFF
TRBV28	TRBJ1-2	CASSGDSWNGYTF
TRBV21-1	TRBJ2-2	CASSNLCTGELFF
TRBV5-1	TRBJ2-3	CASSLAGTVQDTQYF
TRBV6-8	TRBJ2-7	CASSQQGTYGQYF
TRBV7-9	TRBJ2-7	CASSGQGPWAEQYF
TRBV12-3/TRBV12-4	TRBJ2-6	CASSLVIDRVPSGANVLTF
TRBV7-9	TRBJ2-7	CASSRQSVEPYEQYF
TRBV29-1	TRBJ2-1	CSVGGSPYNEQFF
TRBV5-1	TRBJ2-5	CASSLSPGQYNEQYF
TRBV11-2	TRBJ2-7	CASSFPLRASYEQYF
TRBV12-3/TRBV12-4	TRBJ2-7	CASSLGSRGEQYF
TRBV3-1	TRBJ1-2	CASSALVPLYGYTF
TRBV6-1	.	CASTRDRGTLKTQYF